Listed below are T cell receptor beta chains from one sample, sequenced in a study of beta chain features in type 1 diabetes. Libraries were prepared by immunoSEQ multiplex PCR; TCRdb keeps only in-frame clonotypes and omits some of them. The sample lists about 470,000 clones, about 29% occurring once. The sequencing input was naive CD4+ T cells from blood. These receptors were obtained from a man aged 18 to 29 in good health. The CDR3 runs from the conserved cysteine through the conserved F or W. D genes are given only for firm matches. A row's size may be missing; if present it is once, few, many or a size class.

size,V,J,D,CDR3,DNA
few,TRBV7-2,TRBJ2-7,-,CASSLDTGSYEQYF,TGTGCCAGCAGCTTAGATACAGGGAGCTACGAGCAGTACTTC
-,TRBV30,TRBJ2-3,-,CAWTPQVRGADTQYF,TGTGCCTGGACCCCCCAAGTCAGGGGGGCAGATACGCAGTATTTT
-,TRBV7-2,TRBJ2-7,-,CASSLGDGGSYEQYF,TGTGCCAGCAGCTTAGGGGACGGAGGGTCCTACGAGCAGTACTTC
-,TRBV7-2,TRBJ1-5,-,CASSLGAWGQPQHF,TGTGCCAGCAGCTTAGGAGCCTGGGGGCAGCCCCAGCATTTT
-,TRBV27,TRBJ2-7,TRBD2,CASGTSGTYEQYF,TGTGCCAGCGGGACTAGCGGAACCTACGAGCAGTACTTC
-,TRBV9,TRBJ2-1,TRBD1,CASSRTSGQYNEQFF,TGTGCCAGCAGCCGTACCTCGGGACAGTACAATGAGCAGTTCTTC
-,TRBV7-9,TRBJ1-5,-,CASSQDPGRPQHF,TGTGCCAGCAGCCAGGACCCTGGCCGGCCCCAGCATTTT
-,TRBV5-1,TRBJ2-7,TRBD2,CASGGLAGAKNEQYF,TGCGCCAGCGGGGGACTAGCGGGAGCCAAGAACGAGCAGTACTTC
-,TRBV2,TRBJ2-7,-,CASRLDRKGSYEQYF,TGTGCCAGCAGGTTGGACAGAAAGGGCTCCTACGAGCAGTACTTC
-,TRBV19,TRBJ2-1,-,CASTKRGDIGDEQFF,TGTGCCAGTACCAAAAGGGGGGACATTGGCGATGAGCAGTTCTTC
few,TRBV9,TRBJ2-7,-,CASSKGDGLVFAQQYF,TGTGCCAGCAGCAAGGGGGATGGCCTGGTGTTTGCGCAGCAGTACTTC
few,TRBV28,TRBJ2-5,-,CASRPTGIRRPRVTQYF,TGTGCCAGCAGACCTACTGGGATAAGGCGACCTCGGGTGACCCAGTACTTC
-,TRBV29-1,TRBJ2-1,-,CSVTSSYNEQFF,TGCAGCGTGACATCGTCCTACAATGAGCAGTTCTTC
few,TRBV9,TRBJ2-1,TRBD2,CASSVEVGRYNEQFF,TGTGCCAGCAGCGTAGAGGTCGGGAGGTACAATGAGCAGTTCTTC
few,TRBV7-2,TRBJ1-1,-,CASSVTGMDTEAFF,TGTGCCAGCAGCGTCACAGGGATGGACACTGAAGCTTTCTTT
few,TRBV11-3,TRBJ2-1,-,CASSPTGYNEQFF,TGTGCCAGCAGCCCCACAGGTTACAATGAGCAGTTCTTC
few,TRBV7-9,TRBJ1-1,-,CASSPTGNTEAFF,TGTGCCAGCAGCCCGACAGGAAACACTGAAGCTTTCTTT
few,TRBV4-2,TRBJ2-7,-,CASSQAGTYEQYF,TGTGCCAGCAGCCAAGCGGGGACGTACGAGCAGTACTTC
-,TRBV30,TRBJ2-3,TRBD2,CAWIAAGVDTQYF,TGTGCCTGGATAGCAGCGGGAGTAGATACGCAGTATTTT
-,TRBV7-2,TRBJ2-5,TRBD1,CASSLYRGYETQYF,TGTGCCAGCAGCTTATACAGGGGGTATGAGACCCAGTACTTC
-,TRBV6-5,TRBJ1-5,-,CASGDQPQHF,TGTGCCTCAGGGGACCAGCCCCAGCATTTT
-,TRBV4-3,TRBJ2-7,TRBD2,CASSQEGGRAYEQYF,TGCGCCAGCAGCCAAGAGGGCGGGAGGGCCTACGAGCAGTACTTC
few,TRBV19,TRBJ2-1,-,CASSPTSLNEQFF,TGTGCCAGTAGTCCCACCTCGTTAAATGAGCAGTTCTTC